This record concerns one T cell receptor beta chain sequence. Profiling relied on immunoSEQ multiplex PCR, and the TCRdb table lists in-frame clones only, not all of them. The table lists roughly 59,000 clones, nearly 85% of them singletons, with about 2% in the top ten. This sample stems from a study of OX40 agonist ivuxolimab in advanced cancers. The CDR3 contains 16 residues. Germline assignment: CDR1 SGHVS and CDR2 FNYEAQ. The trim removed 0 bases at V and 6 bases at J, leaving 6 bases unmatched. This chain uses TRBV7-6 with TRBJ2-3, with TRBD2 matching over 10 bases. The clonotype comes from an adult with an advanced solid tumor such as melanoma, head and neck, liver or kidney cancer. The sample here was CD4+ or CD8+ T cells sorted from blood, taken in a trial of the OX40 agonist ivuxolimab. The CDR3 spells CASSLASGRGRDTQYF. In DNA, the CDR3 is TGTGCCAGCAGCTTAGCGAGCGGGAGGGGCCGGGATACGCAGTATTTT.